Listed below are T cell receptor beta chains from one sample, sequenced in a study of cytomegalovirus exposure and HLA in healthy donors. Clones were sequenced by immunoSEQ multiplex PCR, and TCRdb holds only the in-frame ones, with some missing. Here the sample spans roughly 120,000 clones, 80% to 85% being singletons. Sequences were obtained from PBMCs. Source of these receptors: a woman aged 30 to 39 in good health and CMV-seronegative. Each CDR3 is given with its conserved first and last residue. The D gene is left open where the match is weak. Expanded clones get a size class; other rows say once, few or many, or leave the size out.

>TRBJ1-1|TRBD1|TRBV6-4|NA|14
TGTGCCAGCAGACCCGGACAGGGGAACACTGAAGCTTTCTTT
CASRPGQGNTEAFF
>TRBJ2-7|NA|TRBV7-6|NA|15
TGTGCCAGCAGCTTATATGTGGACAGTTCCTACGAGCAGTACTTC
CASSLYVDSSYEQYF
>TRBJ1-5|NA|TRBV5-1|NA|16
TGCGCCAGCAGCTTAACAGGGCCATATAGCAATCAGCCCCAGCATTTT
CASSLTGPYSNQPQHF
>TRBJ2-1|TRBD2|TRBV7-2|NA|15
TGTGCCAGCAGCCAGACTAGCCGAACCTACAATGAGCAGTTCTTC
CASSQTSRTYNEQFF
>TRBJ2-1|TRBD2|TRBV6-5|NA|15
TGTGCCAGCAGTCAGACTAGCGGGAGCATCGGTGAGCAGTTCTTC
CASSQTSGSIGEQFF
>TRBJ2-5|NA|TRBV19|NA|15
TGTGCCAGTAGTATAGGGGGGCCCCCTCAAGAGACCCAGTACTTC
CASSIGGPPQETQYF
>TRBJ1-2|NA|TRBV7-2|NA|14
TGTGCCAGCAGTCCGAGGATGTCTAACTATGGCTACACCTTC
CASSPRMSNYGYTF
>TRBJ1-1|TRBD1|TRBV6-5|NA|12
TGTGCCGTGACAGGGTTGAACACTGAAGCTTTCTTT
CAVTGLNTEAFF
>TRBJ1-1|NA|TRBV14|NA|14
TGTGCCAGCAGCCAGTCAGGTGGCTGGACTGAAGCTTTCTTT
CASSQSGGWTEAFF
>TRBJ2-5|TRBD2|TRBV19|NA|17
TGTGCCAGTAGTGTCTCCGGGACTAGCGGGGGGAAAGAGACCCAGTACTTC
CASSVSGTSGGKETQYF
>TRBJ1-1|NA|TRBV4-1|NA|14
TGCGCCAGCAGCCCAATGCTTCAGGGAACTGAAGCTTTCTTT
CASSPMLQGTEAFF
>TRBJ2-4|TRBD2|TRBV27|NA|21
TGTGCCAGCAGTTCTCCCCGAGGGGGTGGCGGGGGGGCCTTAGCCAAAAACATTCAGTACTTC
CASSSPRGGGGGALAKNIQYF
>TRBJ2-3|TRBD2|TRBV14|NA|15
TGTGCCAGCAGCCAAGGGCTAGCGGGAGCAGATACGCAGTATTTT
CASSQGLAGADTQYF
>TRBJ2-2|TRBD1|TRBV2|NA|16
TGTGCCAGCAGTGAAGTTCGACAGGGGTTGACCGGGGAGCTGTTTTTT
CASSEVRQGLTGELFF
>TRBJ1-5|NA|TRBV19|NA|13
TGTGCCAGTAGTGCCAGGGCCAATCAGCCCCAGCATTTT
CASSARANQPQHF
>TRBJ1-2|NA|TRBV6-5|NA|13
TGTGCCAGCAGTCGGGACACTAACTATGGCTACACCTTC
CASSRDTNYGYTF
>TRBJ1-2|NA|TRBV5-1|NA|14
TGCGCCAGCAGCCCATCGGGGGGGAGGAGTGGCTACACCTTC
CASSPSGGRSGYTF
>TRBJ2-5|TRBD2|TRBV15|few|15
TGTGCCACCAGCAGAGCTAGCGGGAGGCAAGAGACCCAGTACTTC
CATSRASGRQETQYF
>TRBJ1-1|TRBD1|TRBV7-2|NA|14
TGTGCCAGCAGCTCGAGACAGGGCGGCACTGAAGCTTTCTTT
CASSSRQGGTEAFF
>TRBJ1-2|TRBD1|TRBV5-6|NA|15
TGTGCCAGCAGCTTCACAGGGGGGGCGTACTATGGCTACACCTTC
CASSFTGGAYYGYTF
>TRBJ2-7|NA|TRBV5-1|NA|13
TGCGCCAGCAGCTTGACTTGGACAGACGAGCAGTACTTC
CASSLTWTDEQYF
>TRBJ2-3|TRBD2|TRBV27|few|15
TGTGCCTGCAGCCCCAGCGGGAGAAACACAGATACGCAGTATTTT
CACSPSGRNTDTQYF
>TRBJ2-3|TRBD2|TRBV9|NA|14
TGTGCCAGCTGCCTGGGGGGGGGAAGAGATACGCAGTATTTT
CASCLGGGRDTQYF
>TRBJ2-7|TRBD2|TRBV6-5|NA|13
TGTGTTTCAGGGACTAGCGGGATTGGGGAGCAGTACTTC
CVSGTSGIGEQYF
>TRBJ1-5|NA|TRBV30|NA|13
TGTGCCTGGGGCCGACAGGGCAATCAGCCCCAGCATTTT
CAWGRQGNQPQHF
>TRBJ2-2|TRBD1|TRBV27|NA|17
TGTGCCAGCAGCCCCTCGGGGACAGGAGGGAACACCGGGGAGCTGTTTTTT
CASSPSGTGGNTGELFF
>TRBJ1-2|TRBD1|TRBV6-1|NA|13
TGTGCCAGCAGTGGACAGGGAAACTATGGCTACACCTTC
CASSGQGNYGYTF
>TRBJ2-7|TRBD1|TRBV18|NA|15
TGTGCCAGCTCACCAGGGACAGGGAGCTCCTACGAGCAGTACTTC
CASSPGTGSSYEQYF
>TRBJ2-7|NA|TRBV6-1|few|14
TGTGCCAGCAGTGAAGGCGGCGGATCCTACGAGCAGTACTTC
CASSEGGGSYEQYF
>TRBJ2-1|TRBD2|TRBV2|NA|15
TGTGCCAGCAGGCCCCCGGGACTAGCGGACAATGAGCAGTTCTTC
CASRPPGLADNEQFF
>TRBJ2-7|NA|TRBV2|NA|14
TGTGCCAGCAGTGAAAGCGGACTGTTACTACGGAGGTACTTC
CASSESGLLLRRYF
>TRBJ2-5|TRBD1|TRBV7-7|NA|14
TGTGCTAGCAGCTTTACAGGGGTCGGGGAGACCCAGTACTTC
CASSFTGVGETQYF